This TCR beta chain was documented in a study of long-term antiretroviral therapy in people with HIV. As for the study in general: The 2015 immediate-ART recommendation came about a decade after the earliest samples.

Germline values: CDR1 SNHLY, CDR2 FYNNEI. The junction had 10 bases not matched to a gene; V was cut back by 7 bases and J by 4 bases. This CDR3 region has 15 residues. The run of the v3.0 immunoSEQ assay was at survey level. Clones were read by immunoSEQ multiplex PCR, and TCRdb kept only the in-frame ones, dropping some. Altogether about 18,000 clones are present, over 65% being singletons, with the ten largest covering about 15%. The source is a woman in her forties or fifties with HIV. The chain employs TRBV2 and TRBJ2-7; 10 bases are shared with TRBD1. The sequencing used unsorted PBMCs, collected 0.5 years before starting antiretroviral therapy. The CDR3 loop is CASTPTGQGVYEQYF. The DNA of the CDR3 is TGTGCCAGCACCCCTACCGGACAGGGGGTTTACGAGCAGTACTTC.